This passage covers 13 T cell receptor beta chains from one sample sequenced in a study of blood T cell repertoires in COVID-19 (dated by TCRdb to 2018 to 2021). The library was prepared using the immunoSEQ multiplex PCR assay. In TCRdb, the immuneACCESS table is reduced to in-frame sequences with V and J assigned. These tables do not hold every clone; where another copy was compared, an unresolved V gene accounts for under half, and the others remain unexplained. Within this sample are a few hundred thousand clones, with about 82% of them counted one time only. The top ten clonotypes cover around 7.8% of the sample. The material sequenced was peripheral blood. The receptors were gathered from a human donor in a cohort sampled during active COVID-19.

This chain joins TRBV18 and TRBJ2-4; TRBD1 might be the D (5 bases). Germline V gene lookup returns CDR1 KGHSH and CDR2 LQKENI. V was shortened by 3 bases and J by 0 bases, with 12 bases between the two germline ends. The CDR3 loop spans 16 amino acids. The CDR3 here is CASSPPTAIAKNIQYF. CDR3 DNA: TGTGCCAGCTCACCCCCGACAGCGATAGCCAAAAACATTCAGTACTTC.

The rearrangement joins TRBV6-5 to TRBJ1-1, with D possibly TRBD1 on 5 matching bases. The CDR3 spans 13 residues. Germline CDR1 is MNHEY and CDR2 is SVGAGI. Trimming stripped 7 bases from V and 1 base from J, with 10 bases between. The CDR3 DNA reads as TGTGCCAGCATTTATGACAGGAACACTGAAGCTTTCTTT. Protein sequence: CASIYDRNTEAFF.

CDR3 in amino acids: CASSPSGTLYQPQHF. The CDR3 DNA follows: TGTGCCAGCTCACCCAGCGGGACCCTATATCAGCCCCAGCATTTT. This chain connects TRBV18 to TRBJ1-5, with a tentative D call TRBD1 (5 bases). This CDR3 comprises 15 residues. V lost 3 bases to trimming and J lost 5 bases, with 14 bases between them. Germline-derived CDR1 and CDR2 are KGHSH and LQKENI.

V is TRBV24-1 and J is TRBJ2-3, with 8 bases aligning to TRBD2. Per germline, CDR1 KGHDR and CDR2 SFDVKD. The CDR3 extends over 14 amino acids. Trimming removed 9 bases from V and 2 bases from J; junction bases left unmatched: 6. The CDR3 DNA reads as TGTGCCACCCGGGAGGGGGAACTCACAGATACGCAGTATTTT. It is translated as CATREGELTDTQYF.

The genes are TRBV6-1 and TRBJ2-1; 7 bases match TRBD2. In germline, CDR1 is MNHNS, CDR2 SASEGT. The V and J ends lost 2 bases and 8 bases, in that order; junction bases with no gene match: 6. The CDR3 runs 14 residues. In DNA, the CDR3 is TGTGCCAGCAGTGAAAGCGGGGAGGTCGATGAGCAGTTCTTC. This sequence encodes CASSESGEVDEQFF.

The chain employs TRBV19 and TRBJ2-7; 8 bases fit TRBD1. There are 15 residues in the CDR3. V shed 6 bases, J shed 0 bases, and the junction held 7 bases outside the gene matches. From germline, CDR1 is LNHDA and CDR2 SQIVND (reference sequence). The CDR3 coding sequence is TGTGCCAGTAGCAGAGGACAGGGTATCTCCTACGAGCAGTACTTC. Amino acids: CASSRGQGISYEQYF.

The chain is built from TRBV7-2 and TRBJ2-5; TRBD1 aligns across 7 bases. The CDR3 sequence is 15 residues long. Trimming cost V 5 bases and J 5 bases; bases outside gene matches: 11. Germline CDR1 SGHTA, CDR2 FQGNSA. This CDR3 reads CASSGEQGMDETQYF. The DNA of the CDR3 is TGTGCCAGCAGCGGGGAACAGGGGATGGATGAGACCCAGTACTTC.

This chain links TRBV7-8 with TRBJ2-6, with D possibly TRBD1 on 6 matching bases. Trimming took off 2 bases at V and 0 bases at J, with 11 bases between the two ends. The germline CDR1 and CDR2 sequences are SGHVS and FQNEAQ. The CDR3 is 17 residues long. The CDR3 coding sequence is TGTGCCAGCAGCTTAAAAGACAGGCACTCTGGGGCCAACGTCCTGACTTTC. Protein sequence: CASSLKDRHSGANVLTF.

This clone has only one observation. This chain connects TRBV27 to TRBJ2-5; 8 bases align to TRBD2. V was pared by 5 bases and J by 4 bases, with 6 bases of the junction left unmatched. The CDR3 sequence is 14 residues long. Germline lookup yields CDR1 MNHEY and CDR2 SMNVEV (reference sequence). The CDR3 DNA follows: TGTGCCAGCAGTGGGGGGACTAGAGGAGAGACCCAGTACTTC. This gives the protein CASSGGTRGETQYF.

The chain links TRBV11-2 to TRBJ1-1; TRBD1 might be the D (6 bases). The CDR3 consists of 14 residues. CDR1 is SGHAT, CDR2 FQNNGV, per germline. V dropped 7 bases and J dropped 8 bases, with 20 bases sitting between them. This CDR3 reads CASKSGQQTAEAFF. CDR3 nucleotides: TGTGCCAGCAAGTCGGGACAACAAACAGCGGAAGCTTTCTTT.

This rearrangement joins TRBV7-8 to TRBJ2-7, with D hard to call. In germline, CDR1 is SGHVS, CDR2 FQNEAQ. The CDR3 covers 16 residues. Between the trimmed V and J ends, which lost 0 bases and 0 bases, there was a span of 12 bases. CDR3: CASSLAPDRSSYEQYF. Here the CDR3 DNA reads TGTGCCAGCAGCTTAGCGCCAGACCGGAGCTCCTACGAGCAGTACTTC.

This sequence joins TRBV6-1 and TRBJ1-4; the D gene is possibly TRBD1 (6 bases). V gave up 2 bases and J gave up 0 bases, with 10 bases separating them. The CDR3 is 16 residues long. Germline assignment: CDR1 MNHNS and CDR2 SASEGT. This chain's CDR3 is CASSENRAATNEKLFF. The DNA for the CDR3 is TGTGCCAGCAGTGAAAACAGGGCAGCAACTAATGAAAAACTGTTTTTT.

The chain employs TRBV29-1 and TRBJ1-4; no clear D gene. Germline V gene sequence: CDR1 SQVTM, CDR2 ANQGSEA. Trimming shortened V by 6 bases and J by 0 bases, and 8 bases separated the two germline ends. The CDR3 contains 13 residues. The CDR3, as DNA: TGCAGCGTACATACCGCAACTAATGAAAAACTGTTTTTT. Its protein product is CSVHTATNEKLFF.